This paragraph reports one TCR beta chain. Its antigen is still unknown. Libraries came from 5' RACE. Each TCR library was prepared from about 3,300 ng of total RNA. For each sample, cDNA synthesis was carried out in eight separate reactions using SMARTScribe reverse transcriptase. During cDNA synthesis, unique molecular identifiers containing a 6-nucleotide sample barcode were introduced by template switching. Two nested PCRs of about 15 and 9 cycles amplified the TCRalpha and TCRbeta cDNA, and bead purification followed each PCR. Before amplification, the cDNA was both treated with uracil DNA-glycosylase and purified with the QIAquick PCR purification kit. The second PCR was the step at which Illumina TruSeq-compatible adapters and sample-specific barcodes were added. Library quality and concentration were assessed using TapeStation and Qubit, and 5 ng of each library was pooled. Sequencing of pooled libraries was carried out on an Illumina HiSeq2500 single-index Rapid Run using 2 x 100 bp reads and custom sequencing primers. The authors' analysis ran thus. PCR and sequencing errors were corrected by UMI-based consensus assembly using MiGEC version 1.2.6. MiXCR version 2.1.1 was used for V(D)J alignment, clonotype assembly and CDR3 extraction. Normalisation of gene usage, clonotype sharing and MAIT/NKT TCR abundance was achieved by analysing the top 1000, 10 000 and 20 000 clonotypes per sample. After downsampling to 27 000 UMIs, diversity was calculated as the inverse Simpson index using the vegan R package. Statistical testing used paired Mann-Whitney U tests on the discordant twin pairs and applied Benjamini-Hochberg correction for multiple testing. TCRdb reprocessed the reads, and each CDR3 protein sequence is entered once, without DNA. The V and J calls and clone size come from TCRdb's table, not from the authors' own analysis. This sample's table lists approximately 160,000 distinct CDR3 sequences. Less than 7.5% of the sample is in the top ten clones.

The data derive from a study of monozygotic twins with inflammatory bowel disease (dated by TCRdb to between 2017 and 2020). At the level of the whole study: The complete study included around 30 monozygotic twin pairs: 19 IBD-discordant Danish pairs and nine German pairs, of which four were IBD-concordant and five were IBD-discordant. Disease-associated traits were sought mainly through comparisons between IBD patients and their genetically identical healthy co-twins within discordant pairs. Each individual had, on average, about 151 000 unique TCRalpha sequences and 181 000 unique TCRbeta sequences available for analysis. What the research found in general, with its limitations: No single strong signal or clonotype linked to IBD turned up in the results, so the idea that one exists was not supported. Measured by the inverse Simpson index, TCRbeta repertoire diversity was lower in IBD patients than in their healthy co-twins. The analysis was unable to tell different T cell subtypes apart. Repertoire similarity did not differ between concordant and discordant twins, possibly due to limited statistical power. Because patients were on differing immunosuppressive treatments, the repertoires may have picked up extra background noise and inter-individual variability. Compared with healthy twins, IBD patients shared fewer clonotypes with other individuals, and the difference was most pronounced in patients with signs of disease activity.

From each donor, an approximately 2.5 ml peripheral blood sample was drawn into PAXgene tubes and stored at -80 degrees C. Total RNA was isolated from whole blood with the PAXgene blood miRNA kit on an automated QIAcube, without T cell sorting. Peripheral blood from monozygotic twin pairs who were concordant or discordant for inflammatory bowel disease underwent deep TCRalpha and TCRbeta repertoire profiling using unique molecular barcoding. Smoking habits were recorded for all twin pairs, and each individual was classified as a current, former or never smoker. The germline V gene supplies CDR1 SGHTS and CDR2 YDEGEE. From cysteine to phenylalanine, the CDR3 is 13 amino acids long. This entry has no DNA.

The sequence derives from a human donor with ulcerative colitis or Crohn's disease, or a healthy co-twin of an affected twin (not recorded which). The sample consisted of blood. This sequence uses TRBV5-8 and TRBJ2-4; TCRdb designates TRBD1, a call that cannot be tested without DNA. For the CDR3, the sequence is CASSYGQGNIQYF.